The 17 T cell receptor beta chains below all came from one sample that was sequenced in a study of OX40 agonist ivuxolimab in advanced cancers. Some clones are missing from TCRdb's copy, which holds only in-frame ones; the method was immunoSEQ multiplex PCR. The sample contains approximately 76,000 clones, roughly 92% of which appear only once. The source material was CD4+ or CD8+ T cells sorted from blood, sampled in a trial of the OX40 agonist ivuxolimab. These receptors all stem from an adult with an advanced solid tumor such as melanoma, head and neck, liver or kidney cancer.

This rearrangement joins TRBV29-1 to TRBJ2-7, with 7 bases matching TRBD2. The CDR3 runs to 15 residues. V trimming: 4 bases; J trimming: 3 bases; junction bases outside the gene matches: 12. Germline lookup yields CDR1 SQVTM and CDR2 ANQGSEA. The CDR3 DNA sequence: TGCAGCGTTGCAGGCTTCGTAGCGGGCTACTACGAGCAGTACTTC. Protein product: CSVAGFVAGYYEQYF.

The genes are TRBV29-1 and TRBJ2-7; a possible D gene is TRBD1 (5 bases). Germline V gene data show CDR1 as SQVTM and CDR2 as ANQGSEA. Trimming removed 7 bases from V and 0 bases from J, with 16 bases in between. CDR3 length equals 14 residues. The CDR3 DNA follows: TGCAGCGGGCTTGGACAAGGTGGCTCCTACGAGCAGTACTTC. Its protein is CSGLGQGGSYEQYF.

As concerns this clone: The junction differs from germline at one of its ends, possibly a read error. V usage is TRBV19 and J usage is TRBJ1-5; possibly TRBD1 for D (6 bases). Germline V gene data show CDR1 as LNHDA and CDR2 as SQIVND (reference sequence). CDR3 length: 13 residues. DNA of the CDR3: TGTGCCAGTAGCCCTCTCGGAGGACAGCTCCAGCATTTT. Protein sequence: CASSPLGGQLQHF. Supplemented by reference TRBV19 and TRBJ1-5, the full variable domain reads DGGITQSPKYLFRKEGQNVTLSCEQNLNHDAMYWYRQDPGQGLRLIYYSQIVNDFQKGDIAEGYSVSREKKESFPLTVTSAQKNPTAFYLCASSPLGGQLQHFGDGTRLSIL.

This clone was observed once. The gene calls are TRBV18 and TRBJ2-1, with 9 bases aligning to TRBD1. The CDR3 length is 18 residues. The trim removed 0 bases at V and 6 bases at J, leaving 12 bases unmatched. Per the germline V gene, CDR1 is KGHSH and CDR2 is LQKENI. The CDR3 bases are TGTGCCAGCTCACCACCTCACCCAAACAGGGGGCTAATCAATGAGCAGTTCTTC. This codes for CASSPPHPNRGLINEQFF. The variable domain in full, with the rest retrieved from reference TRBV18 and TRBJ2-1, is NAGVMQNPRHLVRRRGQEARLRCSPMKGHSHVYWYRQLPEEGLKFMVYLQKENIIDESGMPKERFSAEFPKEGPSILRIQQVVRGDSAAYFCASSPPHPNRGLINEQFFGPGTRLTVL.

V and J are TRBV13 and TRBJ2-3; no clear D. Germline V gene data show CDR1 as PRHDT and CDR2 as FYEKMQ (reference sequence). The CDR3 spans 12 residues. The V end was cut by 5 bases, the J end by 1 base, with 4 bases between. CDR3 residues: CASSGRTDTQYF. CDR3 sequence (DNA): TGTGCCAGCAGCGGCCGCACAGATACGCAGTATTTT. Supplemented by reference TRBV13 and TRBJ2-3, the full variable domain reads AAGVIQSPRHLIKEKRETATLKCYPIPRHDTVYWYQQGPGQDPQFLISFYEKMQSDKGSIPDRFSAQQFSDYHSELNMSSLELGDSALYFCASSGRTDTQYFGPGTRLTVL.

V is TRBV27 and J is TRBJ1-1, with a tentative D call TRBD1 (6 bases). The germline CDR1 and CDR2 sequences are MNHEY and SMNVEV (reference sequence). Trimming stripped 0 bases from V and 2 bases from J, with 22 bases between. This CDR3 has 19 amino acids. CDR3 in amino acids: CASSLSRGAQAVSNTEAFF. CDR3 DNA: TGTGCCAGCAGTTTATCGAGGGGGGCACAGGCCGTTTCAAACACTGAAGCTTTCTTT.

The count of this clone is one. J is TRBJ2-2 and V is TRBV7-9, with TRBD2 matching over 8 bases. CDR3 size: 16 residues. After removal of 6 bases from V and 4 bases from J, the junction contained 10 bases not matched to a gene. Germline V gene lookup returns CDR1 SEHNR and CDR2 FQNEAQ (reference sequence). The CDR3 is CASSLRGLEATGELFF. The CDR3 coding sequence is TGTGCCAGCAGTCTTAGGGGACTAGAGGCCACCGGGGAGCTGTTTTTT.

The chain's CDR3 is CASSPPGGGSLYNEQFF. CDR3 DNA: TGTGCCAGCAGCCCACCTGGGGGGGGTTCTCTTTACAATGAGCAGTTCTTC. The chain is built from TRBV9 and TRBJ2-1, with 7 nucleotides matching TRBD2. The V and J ends lost 4 bases and 4 bases, in that order; junction bases with no gene match: 14. Germline CDR1 is SGDLS and CDR2 is YYNGEE. The CDR3 loop spans 17 amino acids.

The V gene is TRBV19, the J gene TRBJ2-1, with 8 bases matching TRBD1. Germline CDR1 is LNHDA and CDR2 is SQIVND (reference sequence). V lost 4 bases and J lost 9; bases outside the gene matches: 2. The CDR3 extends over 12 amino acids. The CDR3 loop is CASSRQGTEQFF. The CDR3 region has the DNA TGTGCCAGTAGTAGACAGGGGACTGAGCAGTTCTTC. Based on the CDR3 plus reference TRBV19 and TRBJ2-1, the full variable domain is DGGITQSPKYLFRKEGQNVTLSCEQNLNHDAMYWYRQDPGQGLRLIYYSQIVNDFQKGDIAEGYSVSREKKESFPLTVTSAQKNPTAFYLCASSRQGTEQFFGPGTRLTVL.

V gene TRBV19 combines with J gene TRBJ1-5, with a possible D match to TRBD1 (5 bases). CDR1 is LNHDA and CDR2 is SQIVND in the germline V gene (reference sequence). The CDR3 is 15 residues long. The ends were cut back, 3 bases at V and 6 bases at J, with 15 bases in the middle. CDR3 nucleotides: TGTGCCAGTAGTATGTTCCCAGGGCGGAGTCAGCCCCAGCATTTT. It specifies CASSMFPGRSQPQHF. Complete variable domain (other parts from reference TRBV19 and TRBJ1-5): DGGITQSPKYLFRKEGQNVTLSCEQNLNHDAMYWYRQDPGQGLRLIYYSQIVNDFQKGDIAEGYSVSREKKESFPLTVTSAQKNPTAFYLCASSMFPGRSQPQHFGDGTRLSIL.

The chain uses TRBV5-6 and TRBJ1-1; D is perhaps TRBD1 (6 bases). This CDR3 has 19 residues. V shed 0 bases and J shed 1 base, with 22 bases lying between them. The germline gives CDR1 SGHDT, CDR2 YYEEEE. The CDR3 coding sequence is TGTGCCAGCAGCTTGGCCTATAAGGGGGGCCAAAACCCGAACACTGAAGCTTTCTTT. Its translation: CASSLAYKGGQNPNTEAFF. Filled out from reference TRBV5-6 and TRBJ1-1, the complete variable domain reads DAGVTQSPTHLIKTRGQQVTLRCSPKSGHDTVSWYQQALGQGPQFIFQYYEEEERQRGNFPDRFSGHQFPNYSSELNVNALLLGDSALYLCASSLAYKGGQNPNTEAFFGQGTRLTVV.

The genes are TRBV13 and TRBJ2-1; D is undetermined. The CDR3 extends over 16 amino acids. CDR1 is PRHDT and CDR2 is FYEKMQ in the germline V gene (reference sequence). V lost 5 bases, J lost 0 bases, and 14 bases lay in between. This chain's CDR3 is CASSPPTVSSYNEQFF. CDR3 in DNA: TGTGCCAGCAGCCCCCCCACAGTTAGCTCCTACAATGAGCAGTTCTTC.

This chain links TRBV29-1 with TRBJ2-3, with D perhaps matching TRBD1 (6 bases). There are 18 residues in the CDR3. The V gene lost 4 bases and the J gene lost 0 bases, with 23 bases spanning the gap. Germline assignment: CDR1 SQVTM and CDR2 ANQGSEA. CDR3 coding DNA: TGCAGCGTTGTAGGGGGTGGCGCGGAAACCCCTAGCACAGATACGCAGTATTTT. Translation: CSVVGGGAETPSTDTQYF.

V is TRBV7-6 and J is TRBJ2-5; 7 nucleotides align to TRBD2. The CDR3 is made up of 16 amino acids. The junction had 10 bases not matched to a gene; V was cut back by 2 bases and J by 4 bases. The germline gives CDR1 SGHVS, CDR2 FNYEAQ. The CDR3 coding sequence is TGTGCCAGCAGCTTACAGGCTAGCGGAAGTTTAGAGACCCAGTACTTC. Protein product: CASSLQASGSLETQYF.

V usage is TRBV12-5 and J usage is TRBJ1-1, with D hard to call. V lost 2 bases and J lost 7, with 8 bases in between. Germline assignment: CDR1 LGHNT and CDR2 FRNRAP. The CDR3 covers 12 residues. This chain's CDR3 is CASGLFRIEAFF. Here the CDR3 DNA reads TGTGCTAGTGGTTTGTTCCGGATTGAAGCTTTCTTT.

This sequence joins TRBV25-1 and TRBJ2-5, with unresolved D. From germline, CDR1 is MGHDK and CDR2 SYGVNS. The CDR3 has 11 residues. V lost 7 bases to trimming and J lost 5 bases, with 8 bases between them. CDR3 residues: CASNLGETQYF. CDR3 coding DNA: TGTGCCAGCAACCTAGGCGAGACCCAGTACTTC.

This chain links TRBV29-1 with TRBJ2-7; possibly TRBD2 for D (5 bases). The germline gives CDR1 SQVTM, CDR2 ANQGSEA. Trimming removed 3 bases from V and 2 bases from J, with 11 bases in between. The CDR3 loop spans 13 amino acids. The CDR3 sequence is CSVEGSNAYEQYF. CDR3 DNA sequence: TGCAGCGTTGAGGGGAGTAACGCCTACGAGCAGTACTTC.